A single sample is the source of the 31 T cell receptor beta chains below, sequenced in a study of T cells in Graves' hyperthyroidism and ophthalmopathy. TCR beta CDR3 sequences were amplified from RNA transcripts. HTBI primers drove first-round RT-PCR of the TCR CDR3. A single record per CDR3 protein comes from TCRdb applying MiXCR to the multiplex PCR reads. The sample lists hundreds of thousands of distinct CDR3 sequences, more than 20% occurring once. What was sequenced was blood. The receptor source for this set is a man aged 25-45 years with Graves' ophthalmopathy.

The chain recombines TRBV28 with TRBJ2-5; D uncertain. Trimming removed 4 bases at V and 5 bases at J, with 14 bases between. Per the germline V gene, CDR1 is MDHEN and CDR2 is SYDVKM. The CDR3 has 14 residues. The DNA for the CDR3 is TGTGCCAGCAGTTCCCTCTACCTACAGGAGACCCAGTACTTC. Translation gives CASSSLYLQETQYF.

This clonotype was found a few times. V is TRBV24-1 and J is TRBJ2-3; D is unclear. V dropped 4 bases and J dropped 2 bases, with 6 bases sitting between them. The CDR3 is 13 amino acids. The germline V gene encodes CDR1 KGHDR and CDR2 SFDVKD. The CDR3 region has the DNA TGTGCCACCAGTGAAAGGGACACAGATACGCAGTATTTT. Translating it yields CATSERDTDTQYF.

This chain links TRBV2 with TRBJ2-3; D gene ambiguous. V was shortened by 1 base and J by 8 bases, with 10 bases between the two germline ends. This CDR3 is built from 13 residues. The germline V gene has CDR1 SNHLY and CDR2 FYNNEI. CDR3 in amino acids: CASSEEGQATQYF. In DNA, the CDR3 is TGTGCCAGCAGTGAAGAGGGCCAGGCTACGCAGTATTTT.

The chain combines TRBV20-1 with TRBJ2-1; no firm D call. Trimming removed 3 bases at V and 9 bases at J, with 15 bases between. CDR1 and CDR2 (germline): DFQATT, SNEGSKA (reference sequence). The CDR3 extends over 13 amino acids. DNA of the CDR3: TGCAGTGCTAGTGGCCTAGGTGTCGGTGAGCAGTTCTTC. It codes for CSASGLGVGEQFF.

Ten or more counts support this clonotype. The V call is TRBV30, the J call TRBJ2-3; D might be TRBD1 (5 bases). The CDR3 totals 11 residues. Trimming cost V 6 bases and J 3 bases, with 7 bases left between them. Germline CDR1 is GTSNPN and CDR2 is SVGIG (reference sequence). CDR3 protein: CACAGTDTQYF. The CDR3 coding sequence is TGTGCCTGCGCAGGGACAGATACGCAGTATTTT.

This chain connects TRBV2 to TRBJ2-5, with D uncertain. This CDR3 comprises 13 residues. Germline values: CDR1 SNHLY, CDR2 FYNNEI. The V and J ends lost 0 bases and 5 bases respectively, with 7 bases between them. The CDR3 protein is CASSEATFETQYF. DNA of the CDR3: TGTGCCAGCAGTGAAGCGACTTTTGAGACCCAGTACTTC.

With respect to this clonotype: Since a much larger clone is just one base distant, this may be a read error. The gene calls are TRBV28 and TRBJ1-4; D is unclear. Germline CDR1 reads MDHEN; CDR2 reads SYDVKM. The length of the CDR3 is 12 residues. The CDR3 DNA sequence: TGTGCCGGCAGCGAGGGAAATGAAAAACTGTTTTTT. Its translation: CAGSEGNEKLFF.

This chain links TRBV6-5 with TRBJ2-2; D is tentatively TRBD1 or TRBD2 (5 bases each). This CDR3 comprises 16 residues. V dropped 4 bases and J dropped 1 base, with 13 bases sitting between them. Germline CDR1 and CDR2: MNHEY and SVGAGI. CDR3 sequence reads: CASSSRGPLNTGELFF. The CDR3 DNA is TGTGCCAGCAGTTCGAGGGGACCGCTGAACACCGGGGAGCTGTTTTTT.

Ten or more counts support this clonotype. The genes are TRBV12-3 or TRBV12-4 and TRBJ2-7, with 7 bases identical to TRBD2. J gave up 5 bases and V 5 bases, and 9 bases lay outside the gene matches. This CDR3 contains 14 residues. As DNA, the CDR3 is TGTGCCAGCAGTAAGCGGGAAGGAATTAACGAGCAGTACTTC. Translated, it gives CASSKREGINEQYF.

The gene calls are TRBV6-1 and TRBJ2-2; D is undetermined. There are 13 residues in the CDR3. The germline V gene encodes CDR1 MNHNS and CDR2 SASEGT. The V end was cut by 6 bases, the J end by 6 bases, with 11 bases between. The CDR3 is CASRDGLAGELFF. The CDR3 DNA follows: TGTGCCAGCAGGGACGGGCTAGCCGGGGAGCTGTTTTTT.

The chain is built from TRBV6-1 and TRBJ2-7; D gene unclear. The CDR3 spans 14 residues. Germline CDR1 is MNHNS and CDR2 is SASEGT. V lost 1 base and J 2 bases, leaving 9 bases between the germline ends. CDR3 sequence: CASSEDFLAYEQYF. DNA for the CDR3: TGTGCCAGCAGTGAAGACTTTCTCGCCTACGAGCAGTACTTC.

This chain links TRBV6-1 with TRBJ2-3, with 8 nucleotides matching TRBD2. The CDR3 length is 17 residues. Germline CDR1 and CDR2: MNHNS and SASEGT. Unmatched junction bases numbered 14, after V lost 6 bases and J lost 3 bases. DNA for the CDR3: TGTGCCAGCAGCCACATCCGACGGGAGGGGCAGACAGATACGCAGTATTTT. Protein sequence: CASSHIRREGQTDTQYF.

V and J are TRBV7-9 and TRBJ1-1; no clear D. CDR3 length: 10 residues. Germline CDR1 is SEHNR and CDR2 is FQNEAQ (reference sequence). The V and J ends lost 10 bases and 13 bases respectively, with 16 bases between them. Here the CDR3 reads CATSGEEVFF. The CDR3 DNA sequence: TGTGCCACCTCCGGAGAAGAGGTTTTCTTT.

The rearrangement uses TRBV18 and TRBJ1-5; no clear D. V was pared by 3 bases and J by 1 base, with 7 bases between. The germline gives CDR1 KGHSH, CDR2 LQKENI. The CDR3 sequence is 14 residues long. The CDR3 protein is CASSPPESNQPQHF. The CDR3 DNA is TGTGCCAGCTCACCGCCCGAGAGCAATCAGCCCCAGCATTTT.

The table lists this clonotype with many counts. The chain employs TRBV5-1 and TRBJ2-2; weak D call: TRBD1 (6 bases). Germline assignment: CDR1 SGHRS and CDR2 YFSETQ. Trimming removed 2 bases at V and 2 bases at J, with 13 bases between. CDR3 length: 16 amino acids. Here the CDR3 DNA reads TGCGCCAGCAGCTTCCGTAGGGGGAGTAACACCGGGGAGCTGTTTTTT. Its protein is CASSFRRGSNTGELFF.

The rearrangement uses TRBV20-1 and TRBJ2-7, with TRBD2 matching 12 bases. The CDR3 extends over 18 amino acids. Trimming at V came to 2 bases and at J to 0 bases, leaving 11 bases not matched to a gene. Germline assignment: CDR1 DFQATT and CDR2 SNEGSKA (reference sequence). In DNA, the CDR3 is TGCAGTGCTAGATTTGAGGGACTAGCGGGCCCCGTCTCCTACGAGCAGTACTTC. Encoded protein: CSARFEGLAGPVSYEQYF.

This clonotype was picked up a small number of times. The chain has TRBV28 and TRBJ2-1; 8 bases map to TRBD1. V was clipped by 2 bases and J by 5 bases; unmatched bases: 5. Germline V lookup: CDR1 MDHEN, CDR2 SYDVKM. This CDR3 has 15 amino acids. The CDR3 spells CASSLRTGWDNEQFF. DNA for the CDR3: TGTGCCAGCAGTTTAAGGACAGGGTGGGACAATGAGCAGTTCTTC.

The DNA of the CDR3 is TGTGCCTGGAGTCCAACATACCGACAGGGGGCTAGGGATGAGCAGTTCTTC. Amino acids: CAWSPTYRQGARDEQFF. The rearrangement uses TRBV30 and TRBJ2-1, with 10 bases matching TRBD1. Germline loops: CDR1 GTSNPN, CDR2 SVGIG (reference sequence). This CDR3 has 17 amino acids. Losses at the gene ends were 2 bases for V and 8 bases for J; bases not matched to a gene: 15.

In this sample, this clonotype turned up a few times. The chain employs TRBV18 and TRBJ1-3; D unclear. The germline gives CDR1 KGHSH, CDR2 LQKENI. The CDR3 spans 15 residues. V lost 5 bases and J 0 bases, leaving 11 bases between the germline ends. The CDR3 DNA reads TGTGCCAGCTCAGAGGCCCGTGGCTCTGGAAACACCATATATTTT. Its translation is CASSEARGSGNTIYF.

This clonotype has only one observation. The chain employs TRBV28 and TRBJ2-6; the D gene is possibly TRBD2 (6 bases). The V end lost 4 bases, the J end lost 0 bases, and 13 bases lay between the germline ends. Germline lookup yields CDR1 MDHEN and CDR2 SYDVKM. The CDR3 contains 17 residues. The CDR3 loop reads CASSSSGAGSGANVLTF. CDR3 DNA: TGTGCCAGCAGTTCAAGTGGAGCGGGCTCTGGGGCCAACGTCCTGACTTTC.

This chain connects TRBV3-1 to TRBJ2-4; TRBD2 matches at 8 bases. This CDR3 comprises 16 residues. V lost 0 bases, J lost 3 bases, and 4 bases stayed unmatched. The V gene's germline CDR1 is LGHDT and CDR2 YNNKEL (reference sequence). For the CDR3, the DNA is TGTGCCAGCAGCCAAGAGACTAGCGTAGGCAAAAACATTCAGTACTTC. This gives the protein CASSQETSVGKNIQYF.

This clonotype was seen repeatedly, ten times or more. The CDR3 sequence is CASSERVGQGAREQYF. The CDR3 nucleotides are TGTGCCAGCAGTGAAAGGGTGGGACAGGGGGCGCGGGAGCAGTACTTC. The rearrangement joins TRBV6-1 to TRBJ2-7; 12 nucleotides agree with TRBD1. With V trimmed by 2 bases and J by 7 bases, 9 bases remained unmatched. CDR3 size: 16 residues. Germline values: CDR1 MNHNS, CDR2 SASEGT.

Only a few counts were recorded for this clonotype. The rearrangement joins TRBV9 to TRBJ2-1; 12 nucleotides line up with TRBD2. The CDR3 contains 15 residues. V was pared by 3 bases and J by 5 bases, with 3 bases of the junction left unmatched. Germline CDR1 SGDLS, CDR2 YYNGEE. CDR3 amino acids: CASSARLAGDNEQFF. CDR3 nucleotides: TGTGCCAGCAGCGCCCGACTAGCGGGGGACAATGAGCAGTTCTTC.

This clonotype was found once. The V call is TRBV19, the J call TRBJ2-3; no clear D gene. This CDR3 spans 9 amino acids. Trimming removed 8 bases from V and 6 bases from J, with 3 bases in between. Germline-derived CDR1 and CDR2 are LNHDA and SQIVND (reference sequence). The CDR3: CASLDTQYF. DNA for the CDR3: TGTGCCAGTCTCGATACGCAGTATTTT.

This clonotype was detected only a few times. The chain links TRBV5-1 to TRBJ2-5; weak D call: TRBD1 (6 bases). The V and J ends lost 0 bases and 2 bases respectively, with 11 bases between them. CDR1 is SGHRS, CDR2 YFSETQ, per germline. The CDR3 is 15 amino acids. DNA for the CDR3: TGCGCCAGCAGCTTGGAAGGACAGCCGCAAGAGACCCAGTACTTC. Protein: CASSLEGQPQETQYF.

The CDR3 DNA is TGCAGTGCTAGAAAAGAAGGGAGCAGCAATCAGCCCCAGCATTTT. It codes for CSARKEGSSNQPQHF. This chain connects TRBV20-1 to TRBJ1-5; unclear D gene. The germline V gene encodes CDR1 DFQATT and CDR2 SNEGSKA (reference sequence). The V end was cut by 2 bases, the J end by 1 base, with 12 bases between. The CDR3 length is 15 residues.

This clonotype was seen at least ten times. V is TRBV11-2 and J is TRBJ2-5; 11 nucleotides align to TRBD1. CDR3 length: 19 amino acids. Germline V CDR1 and CDR2: SGHAT, FQNNGV. After removal of 1 base from V and 3 bases from J, the junction contained 13 bases not matched to a gene. The CDR3 DNA follows: TGTGCCAGCAGCTTAGTAATCTCGGACAGGGGGCGTTTGGAAGAGACCCAGTACTTC. Translation: CASSLVISDRGRLEETQYF.

This clonotype occurred many times. The chain recombines TRBV2 with TRBJ1-5, with unresolved D. This CDR3 is built from 16 residues. The germline gives CDR1 SNHLY, CDR2 FYNNEI. Trimming cost V 0 bases and J 4 bases, with 13 bases left between them. The CDR3 spells CASSEANGLVNQPQHF. The CDR3 coding sequence is TGTGCCAGCAGTGAAGCGAACGGCTTGGTGAATCAGCCCCAGCATTTT.

This clonotype was seen only a few times. This chain uses TRBV7-9 with TRBJ2-1; 7 positions match TRBD2. V lost 8 bases, J lost 6 bases, and 10 bases stayed unmatched. CDR1 and CDR2 from the germline V gene are SEHNR and FQNEAQ (reference sequence). The CDR3 length is 14 residues. The CDR3 bases are TGTGCCAGCCGGGCGGGGGAGGGCCCCAATGAGCAGTTCTTC. It encodes CASRAGEGPNEQFF.

V gene TRBV4-3 combines with J gene TRBJ2-3; perhaps TRBD1 as D (5 bases). Trimming cost V 1 base and J 1 base, with 12 bases left between them. CDR1 and CDR2 from the germline V gene are LGHNA and YSLEER. CDR3 length: 16 amino acids. Written as DNA, the CDR3 is TGCGCCAGCAGCCAAGTATCAGGGTCGGGCACAGATACGCAGTATTTT. This gives the protein CASSQVSGSGTDTQYF.

This clonotype was counted only a few times. The chain couples TRBV24-1 to TRBJ1-6; tentative D call: TRBD1 (6 bases). The germline gives CDR1 KGHDR, CDR2 SFDVKD. The CDR3 covers 13 residues. V was cut by 10 bases and J by 3 bases, with 9 bases left in between. CDR3 nucleotides: TGTGCCACACAGGACAGCTATAATTCACCCCTCCACTTT. Protein product: CATQDSYNSPLHF.